A single sample gave rise to the 12 T cell receptor beta chains below, sequenced in a study of blood T cell repertoires in COVID-19. Assay used: immunoSEQ multiplex PCR; TCRdb lists only in-frame clones, some missing. In the table there are around 280,000 clones, around 86% of which are singletons. The sequenced material came from peripheral blood. These receptors all stem from a man between 70 and 80 years old with acute or convalescent COVID-19.

Only one count was recorded for this clone. The chain combines TRBV7-2 with TRBJ2-7; 8 nucleotides align to TRBD2. The V segment lost 6 bases and the J segment 6 bases; nucleotides outside the gene matches: 10. This CDR3 is 14 amino acids long. Germline CDR1 is SGHTA and CDR2 is FQGNSA. The DNA for the CDR3 is TGTGCCAGCAGGCCCGGGAGGGCGGCGGTCGAGCAGTACTTC. Encoded protein: CASRPGRAAVEQYF. Using reference TRBV7-2 and TRBJ2-7 for the parts outside the CDR3, the full variable domain is GAGVSQSPSNKVTEKGKDVELRCDPISGHTALYWYRQSLGQGLEFLIYFQGNSAPDKSGLPSDRFSAERTGGSVSTLTIQRTQQEDSAVYLCASRPGRAAVEQYFGPGTRLTVT.

The gene calls are TRBV5-1 and TRBJ2-1, with D perhaps matching TRBD2 (6 bases). In germline, CDR1 is SGHRS, CDR2 YFSETQ. V was cut by 0 bases and J by 2 bases, with 9 bases left in between. This CDR3 region has 15 residues. The CDR3 bases are TGCGCCAGCAGCTTGGTAGTAGCGGCCTACAATGAGCAGTTCTTC. This encodes CASSLVVAAYNEQFF.

V and J are TRBV18 and TRBJ2-7; TRBD1 matches 7 bases. This CDR3 region has 19 residues. Germline CDR1 is KGHSH and CDR2 is LQKENI. V shed 4 bases, J shed 0 bases, and the junction held 18 bases outside the gene matches. The CDR3 is CASSLGPATGTGSSYEQYF. The CDR3 region has the DNA TGTGCCAGCTCACTCGGACCCGCGACAGGGACGGGGAGCTCCTACGAGCAGTACTTC.

The rearrangement links TRBV28 to TRBJ1-2; D remains unclear. Germline V gene data show CDR1 as MDHEN and CDR2 as SYDVKM. The ends were cut back, 6 bases at V and 4 bases at J, with 15 bases in the middle. The CDR3 loop spans 14 amino acids. CDR3 nucleotide sequence: TGTGCCAGCAGCCCCGCCGGGTCCTCCTATGGCTACACCTTC. Encoded protein: CASSPAGSSYGYTF.

J is TRBJ1-2 and V is TRBV28; TRBD1 is a possible D gene (6 bases). The ends were cut back, 7 bases at V and 6 bases at J, with 12 bases in the middle. Germline assignment: CDR1 MDHEN and CDR2 SYDVKM. The CDR3 has 12 amino acids. This CDR3 reads CASMRGPDGYTF. CDR3 DNA sequence: TGTGCCAGCATGCGGGGGCCTGATGGCTACACCTTC.

The chain combines TRBV2 with TRBJ2-3; D ambiguous. Germline values: CDR1 SNHLY, CDR2 FYNNEI. V was clipped by 7 bases and J by 1 base, with 6 bases between them. The CDR3 has 12 residues. The chain's CDR3 is CASNLGTDTQYF. For the CDR3, the DNA is TGTGCCAGCAACCTAGGCACAGATACGCAGTATTTT.

The chain combines TRBV5-1 with TRBJ2-5, with D possibly being TRBD2 (6 bases). Looked up from germline, CDR1 is SGHRS and CDR2 is YFSETQ. CDR3 size: 15 residues. V lost 1 base to trimming and J lost 2 bases, with 12 bases between them. CDR3 in DNA: TGCGCCAGCAGCTTGAGGTCAAGCGGGCAAGAGACCCAGTACTTC. It specifies CASSLRSSGQETQYF.

This clone appeared a few times. This sequence joins TRBV29-1 and TRBJ2-1; 9 bases are shared with TRBD1. V lost 7 bases to trimming and J lost 3 bases; unmatched junction nucleotides: 10. The V gene's germline CDR1 is SQVTM and CDR2 ANQGSEA. The CDR3 consists of 15 residues. Here the CDR3 DNA reads TGCAGCGCCGGACAGGGGATGGCTGGCTACAATGAGCAGTTCTTC. It codes for CSAGQGMAGYNEQFF.

The chain recombines TRBV6-1 with TRBJ1-3; D might be TRBD1 (5 bases). V was trimmed by 3 bases and J by 0 bases, leaving 12 bases between them. Germline CDR1 is MNHNS and CDR2 is SASEGT. The CDR3 sequence is 16 residues long. CDR3 sequence reads: CASSDSGMASGNTIYF. In DNA form, the CDR3 reads TGTGCCAGCAGTGATTCAGGGATGGCCTCTGGAAACACCATATATTTT.

This sequence joins TRBV7-7 and TRBJ2-1; no reliable D call. Germline values: CDR1 SSHAT, CDR2 FNYEAQ (reference sequence). The CDR3 is 16 residues long. Trimming stripped 4 bases from V and 0 bases from J, with 13 bases between. The CDR3 DNA reads TGTGCCAGCAGCTCCCAAGTACCCAGCTCCTACAATGAGCAGTTCTTC. Its protein product is CASSSQVPSSYNEQFF.

The rearrangement uses TRBV7-3 and TRBJ2-1; TRBD2 matches 15 bases. CDR1 and CDR2 from the germline V gene are SGHTA and FQGTGA. The CDR3 is 16 amino acids. V lost 5 bases to trimming and J lost 7 bases; unmatched junction nucleotides: 6. The CDR3 loop is CASSPQGLAGGNEQFF. In DNA, the CDR3 is TGTGCCAGCAGCCCGCAGGGACTAGCGGGGGGAAATGAGCAGTTCTTC.

V gene TRBV11-1 combines with J gene TRBJ1-2; no reliable D call. Trimming pared 1 base from V and 4 bases from J, leaving 7 bases between. The CDR3 is 13 amino acids. Germline V gene sequence: CDR1 SGHAT, CDR2 FQDESV (reference sequence). Here the CDR3 reads CASSLGGSYGYTF. CDR3 nucleotides: TGTGCCAGCAGCTTAGGAGGATCCTATGGCTACACCTTC.